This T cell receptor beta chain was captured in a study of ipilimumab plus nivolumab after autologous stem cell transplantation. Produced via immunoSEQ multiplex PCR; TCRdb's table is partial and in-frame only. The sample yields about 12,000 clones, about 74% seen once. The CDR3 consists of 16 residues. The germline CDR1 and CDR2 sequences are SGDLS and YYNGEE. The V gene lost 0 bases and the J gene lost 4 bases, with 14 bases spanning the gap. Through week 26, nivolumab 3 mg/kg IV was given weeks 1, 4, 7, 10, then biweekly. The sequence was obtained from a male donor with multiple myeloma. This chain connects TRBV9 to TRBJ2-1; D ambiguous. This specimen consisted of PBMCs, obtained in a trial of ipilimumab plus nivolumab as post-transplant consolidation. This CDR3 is CASSVGLGVGYNEQFF. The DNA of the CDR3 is TGTGCCAGCAGCGTAGGTCTTGGGGTGGGATACAATGAGCAGTTCTTC.